This TCR beta chain was retrieved from a study of T cell changes during pregnancy in multiple sclerosis. Profiling relied on immunoSEQ multiplex PCR, and the TCRdb table lists in-frame clones only, not all of them. This sample has tens of thousands of clones, with approximately 90% found just once. Losses at the gene ends were 0 bases for V and 5 bases for J; bases not matched to a gene: 6. The CDR3 is made up of 16 amino acids. CDR1 is LGHNA and CDR2 is YNFKEQ in the germline V gene. Sequencing was performed on CD4+ T cells from peripheral blood mononuclear cells, taken in the first trimester of pregnancy. This chain joins TRBV4-2 and TRBJ1-2; 10 bases map to TRBD1. This TCR was recovered from a female donor in good health, enrolled as a control in a pregnancy study. Here the CDR3 DNA reads TGTGCCAGCAGCCAAGAAGGGACAGGGGCATATTATGGCTACACCTTC. Its translation: CASSQEGTGAYYGYTF.